This entry concerns a single T cell receptor beta chain. Its antigen is as yet unknown. These data belong to a study of T cell responses to AZD1222 COVID-19 vaccine. Overall study context: Second-dose intervals near 4 or 12 weeks were combined.

Study results and limitations: Repertoire collection took place solely once the T cell response had peaked. AZD1222 recipients seropositive at baseline numbered only six or seven.

Clones were read by immunoSEQ multiplex PCR, and TCRdb kept only the in-frame ones, dropping some. The table records 100,000 or so clones, more than 85% of them present only once. Germline CDR1 and CDR2: SGDLS and YYNGEE. The ends were cut back, 4 bases at V and 2 bases at J, with 14 bases in the middle. The CDR3 is 15 amino acids. The chain employs TRBV9 and TRBJ2-3; D is possibly TRBD1 or TRBD2 (5 bases each). The receptor was isolated from an adult in good health. The sequencing here drew on peripheral blood, taken on day 0 of AZD1222 vaccination. CDR3 sequence (DNA): TGTGCCAGCAGCCTAGAGGGGCCCCACACAGATACGCAGTATTTT. This gives the protein CASSLEGPHTDTQYF.